Listed below are T cell receptor beta chains from one sample, sequenced in a study of T cells in Graves' hyperthyroidism and ophthalmopathy. TCRdb independently ran MiXCR on the multiplex PCR reads; one entry per CDR3 protein. This sample carries some 530,000 distinct CDR3 sequences, 22% of them seen once, and the ten largest clones take roughly 49%. Specimen: blood. The receptors shown here come from a woman in her 70s with Graves' ophthalmopathy. Both conserved end residues are part of each CDR3.

v_call	cdr3_aa
TRBV6-1	CASSSGGRYTGELFF
TRBV12-3/TRBV12-4	CASRTGSNIQYF
TRBV6-1	CASSGDRDSGANVLTF
TRBV28	CASSSHRTENTEAFF
TRBV19	CASIRTGGSYNEQFF
TRBV27	CASSLRGEGNQPQHF
TRBV9	CASSWVPGANVLTF
TRBV30	CAWSRGQGEKLFF
TRBV6-1	CASSPQNPVILAKNIQYF
TRBV20-1	CSASGTETQYF
TRBV7-9	CASSALYEQFF
TRBV9	CASSPGLHFRTDTQYF
TRBV11-2	CASSFTGTGSGNTIYF
TRBV28	CAGRQKGSLNKVSGELFF
TRBV20-1	CSASSKREGSHNEQFF
TRBV6-9	CASSYVALSSSTDTQYF
TRBV10-2	CASSTGLPNYEQYF
TRBV6-1	CASRTEGLGGRTEAFF
TRBV30	CAWSVGAGGYEQYF
TRBV7-9	CASSSSRTGRDTEAFF
TRBV20-1	CSATGTTKNNEQFF
TRBV29-1	CSVGRVENTEAFF
TRBV3-1	CASSQGGERGYTF
TRBV18	CASSQRERTYEQYF
TRBV5-1	CASSLEDSYTGELFF
TRBV11-2	CASSLKSGTSGRRSYEQYF
TRBV3-1	CASSQVSGSLETQYF
TRBV6-5	CASSYSRGFFEQYF
TRBV5-4	CASSFNRGDYGYTF
TRBV7-9	CASSLDGGSHYGYTF
TRBV19	CASSMRSYGYTF
TRBV30	CAWSWDSHYEQYF
TRBV7-2	CASSLAVAGGTYNEQFF
TRBV28	CAIGRTDTQYF
TRBV15	CATSPRGVRSYNEQFF
TRBV5-1	CASSLLGQGAEEQYF
TRBV27	CASVPWGDRGFSGYTF